The entry below describes one TCR beta chain. A single record per CDR3 protein comes from TCRdb applying MiXCR to the 5' RACE reads. The top ten hold about a sixth of the sample, which has approximately 510,000 distinct CDR3 sequences, about a fifth seen once. V was shortened by 6 bases and J by 0 bases, with 12 bases between the two germline ends. The CDR3 runs 15 residues. The germline gives CDR1 SGHRS, CDR2 YFSETQ. The data were obtained in a study of T cells after yellow fever vaccination. The sequenced sample was PBMCs, obtained roughly 20 days after the first yellow fever vaccination. The TCR comes from a man younger than 35 who received the YFV17D yellow fever vaccine. The chain combines TRBV5-1 with TRBJ2-2; perhaps TRBD1 as D (6 bases). The CDR3 here is CASTTGTTNTGELFF. DNA for the CDR3: TGCGCCAGCACCACCGGGACAACGAACACCGGGGAGCTGTTTTTT.